These 8 T cell receptor beta chains were sequenced from one sample in a study of identical twins. TCRdb analysed the 5' RACE reads with MiXCR anew, one entry per CDR3 protein. The sample holds some 210,000 distinct CDR3 sequences, roughly 15% seen once. This same sample was also part of a study on T cells expressing NK-cell markers.

Sequencing was performed on CD8+ T cells sorted from blood. These receptors were collected from a woman aged 18-29 years in good health.

The chain carries TRBV11-2 and TRBJ2-1, with TRBD2 as a possible D gene (5 bases). V lost 0 bases to trimming and J lost 10 bases, with 13 bases between them. The CDR3 is made up of 14 amino acids. Looked up from germline, CDR1 is SGHAT and CDR2 is FQNNGV. DNA of the CDR3: TGTGCCAGCAGCTTAGATACGGAGGAATGGGAGCAGTTCTTC. This codes for CASSLDTEEWEQFF.

The chain recombines TRBV18 with TRBJ2-5, with no clear D. The V gene lost 6 bases and the J gene lost 5 bases, with 16 bases spanning the gap. The CDR3 loop spans 14 amino acids. Germline CDR1 KGHSH, CDR2 LQKENI. In nucleotides, the CDR3 is TGTGCCAGCTCTCCCGTCCTGGAAGGGGAGACCCAGTACTTC. Translating it yields CASSPVLEGETQYF.

This chain joins TRBV28 and TRBJ2-3, with D unresolved. Germline CDR1 MDHEN, CDR2 SYDVKM. Trimming took 7 bases from V and 1 from J, leaving 15 bases between them. There are 15 residues in the CDR3. The CDR3 DNA is TGTGCCAGCACCTTCCCGGGTCTAGGCACAGATACGCAGTATTTT. Protein sequence: CASTFPGLGTDTQYF.

V is TRBV27 and J is TRBJ2-5; possibly TRBD2 for D (6 bases). Trimming left V 3 bases short and J 1 base short, with 9 bases between. The CDR3 length is 14 residues. The germline V gene has CDR1 MNHEY and CDR2 SMNVEV (reference sequence). This CDR3 reads CASSFSGVQETQYF. CDR3 DNA: TGTGCCAGCAGTTTTTCGGGGGTCCAAGAGACCCAGTACTTC.

The V and J genes are TRBV3-1 and TRBJ2-7; possibly TRBD2 for D (5 bases). CDR3 length equals 13 residues. Trimming pared 4 bases from V and 5 bases from J, leaving 12 bases between. Looked up from germline, CDR1 is LGHDT and CDR2 is YNNKEL (reference sequence). DNA for the CDR3: TGTGCCAGCAGCCCCGGGTTGCGGGACGAGCAGTACTTC. It translates to CASSPGLRDEQYF.

The chain uses TRBV7-8 and TRBJ1-6; D ambiguous. V lost 5 bases, J lost 12 bases, and 11 bases lay in between. Germline CDR1 SGHVS, CDR2 FQNEAQ. The CDR3 is made up of 12 amino acids. CDR3 loop: CASSPPSEPLHF. The CDR3 nucleotides read TGTGCCAGCAGCCCCCCCAGCGAACCCCTCCACTTT.

This chain connects TRBV9 to TRBJ2-1; the match to TRBD2 covers 7 bases. Losses at the gene ends were 0 bases for V and 9 bases for J; bases not matched to a gene: 3. CDR1 is SGDLS, CDR2 YYNGEE, per germline. The CDR3 has 13 amino acids. CDR3 protein: CASSVAGGGEQFF. The DNA for the CDR3 is TGTGCCAGCAGCGTAGCTGGGGGGGGTGAGCAGTTCTTC. Supplemented by reference TRBV9 and TRBJ2-1, the full variable domain reads DSGVTQTPKHLITATGQRVTLRCSPRSGDLSVYWYQQSLDQGLQFLIQYYNGEERAKGNILERFSAQQFPDLHSELNLSSLELGDSALYFCASSVAGGGEQFFGPGTRLTVL.

This clonotype was observed many times. V and J are TRBV5-1 and TRBJ1-1, with D maybe TRBD1 (5 bases). This CDR3 spans 14 amino acids. CDR1 SGHRS and CDR2 YFSETQ come from the germline V gene. V lost 4 bases and J lost 5, with 15 bases in between. The CDR3 nucleotides are TGCGCCAGCAGCGGAGGACCGGAGGGGACTGAAGCTTTCTTT. Amino acids: CASSGGPEGTEAFF. The variable domain in full, completed from reference TRBV5-1 and TRBJ1-1, reads KAGVTQTPRYLIKTRGQQVTLSCSPISGHRSVSWYQQTPGQGLQFLFEYFSETQRNKGNFPGRFSGRQFSNSRSEMNVSTLELGDSALYLCASSGGPEGTEAFFGQGTRLTVV.